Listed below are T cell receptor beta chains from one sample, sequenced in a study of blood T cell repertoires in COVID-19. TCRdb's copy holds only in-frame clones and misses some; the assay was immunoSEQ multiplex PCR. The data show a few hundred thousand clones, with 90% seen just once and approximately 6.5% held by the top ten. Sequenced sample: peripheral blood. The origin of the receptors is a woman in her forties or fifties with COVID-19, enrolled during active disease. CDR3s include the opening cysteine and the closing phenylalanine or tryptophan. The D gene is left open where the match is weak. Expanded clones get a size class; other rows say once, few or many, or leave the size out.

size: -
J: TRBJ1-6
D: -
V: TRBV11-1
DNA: TGTGCCAGCAGCTTTGTGACAGAGAATTCACCCCTCCACTTT
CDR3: CASSFVTENSPLHF

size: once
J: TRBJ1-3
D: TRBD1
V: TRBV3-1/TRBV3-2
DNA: TGTGCCAGCAGCCCAGAGACAGGGTCTGGAAACACCATATATTTT
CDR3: CASSPETGSGNTIYF

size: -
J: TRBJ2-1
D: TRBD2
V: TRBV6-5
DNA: TGTGCCAGCAGTTATTCCGGACTAGCGGGGTCAAGAGAGCAGTTCTTC
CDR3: CASSYSGLAGSREQFF

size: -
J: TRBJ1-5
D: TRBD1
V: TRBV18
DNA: TGTGCCAGTCGAAACAGGGGGACCAATCAGCCCCAGCATTTT
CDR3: CASRNRGTNQPQHF

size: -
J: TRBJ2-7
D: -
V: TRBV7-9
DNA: TGTGCCAGCAGCTTAAGCAACTCCTACGAGCAGTACTTC
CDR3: CASSLSNSYEQYF

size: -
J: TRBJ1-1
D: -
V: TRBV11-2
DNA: TGTGCCAGCAGCTTAGCTGTGAACACTGAAGCTTTCTTT
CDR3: CASSLAVNTEAFF

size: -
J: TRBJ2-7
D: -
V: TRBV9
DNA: TGTGCCAGCAGCGCCCAATCGGGCGAGCAGTACTTC
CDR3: CASSAQSGEQYF

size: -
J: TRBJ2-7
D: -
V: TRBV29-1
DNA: TGCAGCGTTGGCGATACCGGGACAGCTAATCGCGGGGACAACTTC
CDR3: CSVGDTGTANRGDNF

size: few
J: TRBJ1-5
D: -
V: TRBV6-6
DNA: TGTGCCAGCAGTCGTACCAGGACAGCATATAGCAATCAGCCCCAGCATTTT
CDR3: CASSRTRTAYSNQPQHF

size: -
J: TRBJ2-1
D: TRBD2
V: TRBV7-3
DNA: TGTGCCAGCAGCTTACTAGCGGGGGCCTACAATGAGCAGTTCTTC
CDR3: CASSLLAGAYNEQFF

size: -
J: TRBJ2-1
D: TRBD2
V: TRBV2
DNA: TGTGCCACAGCCGGGGAGGGTTACTACAATGAGCAGTTCTTC
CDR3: CATAGEGYYNEQFF

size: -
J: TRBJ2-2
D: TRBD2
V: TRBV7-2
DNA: TGTGCCAGCAGCCCTAGGGGTAGCGGGAGAGTGAACACCGGGGAGCTGTTTTTT
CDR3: CASSPRGSGRVNTGELFF

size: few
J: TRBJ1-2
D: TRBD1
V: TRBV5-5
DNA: TGTGCCAGCAGCTTGGTCGTAAACAGGGGTTACGGAGGCTACACCTTC
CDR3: CASSLVVNRGYGGYTF

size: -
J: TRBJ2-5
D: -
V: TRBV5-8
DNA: TGTGCCAGCAGCTACATACAGGGCGTTGGGGAGGAGACCCAGTACTTC
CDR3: CASSYIQGVGEETQYF

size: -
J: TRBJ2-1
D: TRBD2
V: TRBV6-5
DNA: TGTGCCAGCAGTTTTACTAGCGGGGAATACAATGAGCAGTTCTTC
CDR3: CASSFTSGEYNEQFF

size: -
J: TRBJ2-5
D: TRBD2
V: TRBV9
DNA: TGTGCCAGCAGCACCGATACTAGCGTTAAAGAGACCCAGTACTTC
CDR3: CASSTDTSVKETQYF

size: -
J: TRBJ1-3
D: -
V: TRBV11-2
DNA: TGTGCCAGCAGCTTAGGTAGCTCTGGAAACACCATATATTTT
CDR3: CASSLGSSGNTIYF

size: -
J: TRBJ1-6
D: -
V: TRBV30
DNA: TGTGCCTGGAGTATTCAGTATTCACCCCTCCACTTT
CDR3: CAWSIQYSPLHF

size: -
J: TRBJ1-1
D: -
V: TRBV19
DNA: TGTGCCAGTAGTTACACAGTGAACACTGAAGCTTTCTTT
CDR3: CASSYTVNTEAFF

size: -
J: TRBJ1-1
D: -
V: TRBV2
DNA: TGTGCCAGCCTTTTCACAGGCACGAACACTGAAGCTTTCTTT
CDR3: CASLFTGTNTEAFF

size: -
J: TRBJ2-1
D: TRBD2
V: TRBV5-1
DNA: TGCGCCAGCAGCCCAGGGACTAGCGGCTACAATGAGCAGTTCTTC
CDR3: CASSPGTSGYNEQFF

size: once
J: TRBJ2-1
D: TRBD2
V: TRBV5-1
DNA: TGCGCCAGCAGCTTAACTAGCGGGAGTCTCTATGAGCAGTTCTTC
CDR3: CASSLTSGSLYEQFF